This is a list of T cell receptor beta chains from one sample in a study of blood T cell repertoires in COVID-19. Libraries were prepared by immunoSEQ multiplex PCR; TCRdb keeps only in-frame clonotypes and omits some of them. The sample has a few hundred thousand clones, more than 70% seen once; the top ten hold 9% to 15%. Material for sequencing was peripheral blood. These receptors were taken from an older man with acute or convalescent COVID-19. Both conserved end residues are part of each CDR3. A D gene is named only where the DNA matches it firmly. A row's size may be missing; if present it is once, few, many or a size class.

J gene	V gene	clone size	D gene	CDR3 protein	CDR3 DNA
TRBJ1-1	TRBV15	.	.	CATSGAGTEAFF	TGTGCCACCAGCGGGGCCGGGACAGAAGCTTTCTTT
TRBJ2-3	TRBV29-1	.	TRBD2	CSVLAGGYTDTQYF	TGCAGCGTTCTAGCGGGGGGGTACACAGATACGCAGTATTTT
TRBJ1-6	TRBV3-1/TRBV3-2	few	TRBD1	CASSQATGGSAPLHF	TGTGCCAGCAGCCAAGCAACAGGGGGATCGGCACCCCTCCACTTT
TRBJ1-4	TRBV19	.	.	CASSAYSGEKLFF	TGTGCCAGTAGTGCCTACAGTGGCGAAAAACTGTTTTTT
TRBJ1-6	TRBV15	.	.	CATSRAGNWGGSPLHF	TGTGCCACCAGCAGAGCGGGGAACTGGGGGGGTTCACCCCTCCACTTT
TRBJ1-6	TRBV11-2	.	TRBD1	CASSLGTGTYNSPLHF	TGTGCCAGCAGCTTAGGGACAGGGACCTATAATTCACCCCTCCACTTT
TRBJ2-7	TRBV9	.	TRBD2	CASSESGTSSYEQYF	TGTGCCAGCAGCGAATCCGGGACTAGCAGCTACGAGCAGTACTTC
TRBJ1-2	TRBV5-4	.	.	CASSQDSYRNYGYTF	TGTGCCAGCAGCCAGGACAGTTACCGAAACTATGGCTACACCTTC
TRBJ1-6	TRBV10-2	.	.	CASSDRGYNSPLHF	TGCGCCAGCAGTGACAGGGGTTATAATTCACCCCTCCACTTT
TRBJ1-4	TRBV5-5	.	.	CASSLLAGVEKLFF	TGTGCCAGCAGCTTATTGGCAGGGGTGGAAAAACTGTTTTTT
TRBJ1-5	TRBV5-5	.	TRBD1	CASSLEGQGNQPQHF	TGTGCCAGCAGCTTGGAGGGACAGGGAAATCAGCCCCAGCATTTT
TRBJ2-7	TRBV15	.	TRBD2	CATSKAGTSGIYEQYF	TGTGCCACCAGCAAAGCAGGGACTAGCGGAATTTACGAGCAGTACTTC
TRBJ2-7	TRBV19	.	.	CASSRTFRDYEQYF	TGTGCCAGTAGTAGGACCTTCCGGGACTACGAGCAGTACTTC
TRBJ1-1	TRBV6-6	few	TRBD1	CASSYSRDRKWTEAFF	TGTGCCAGCAGTTACTCTCGGGACAGGAAATGGACTGAAGCTTTCTTT
TRBJ1-3	TRBV6-5	.	.	CASIRGGSSGNTIYF	TGTGCCAGCATCCGAGGCGGAAGCTCTGGAAACACCATATATTTT
TRBJ1-1	TRBV3-1/TRBV3-2	once	.	CASSQAGSNTEAFF	TGTGCCAGCAGCCAAGCAGGGTCGAACACTGAAGCTTTCTTT
TRBJ1-3	TRBV19	.	.	CASSIDWIALPSGNTIYF	TGTGCCAGTAGTATAGATTGGATCGCACTACCCTCTGGAAACACCATATATTTT
TRBJ1-1	TRBV15	.	.	CATSRVWAIGNTEAFF	TGTGCCACCAGCAGAGTCTGGGCCATTGGGAACACTGAAGCTTTCTTT